The text below deals with one TCR beta chain. This sample is drawn from a study of blood T cell repertoires in COVID-19. Authors' analysis steps: Reference gene primer amplification in the assay estimated nucleated cell counts. Using immunoSEQ multiplex PCR, the repertoire was profiled, and TCRdb retains in-frame clones only, with some absent. V and J calls and clone size are copied from that table; D and trimming were computed from the DNA. The data contain some 350,000 clones, approximately 88% of them singletons. After removal of 6 bases from V and 5 bases from J, the junction contained 6 bases not matched to a gene. CDR3 length: 14 amino acids. CDR1 and CDR2 (germline): MDHEN, SYDVKM.

This sequence originates from a woman in her twenties or thirties with COVID-19, enrolled during active disease. V gene TRBV28 combines with J gene TRBJ1-5; TRBD1 aligns across 8 bases. Sequences were obtained from peripheral blood. The CDR3 DNA sequence: TGTGCCAGCAGCCCAGGGGGCTACTATCAGCCCCAGCATTTT. Translating it yields CASSPGGYYQPQHF.